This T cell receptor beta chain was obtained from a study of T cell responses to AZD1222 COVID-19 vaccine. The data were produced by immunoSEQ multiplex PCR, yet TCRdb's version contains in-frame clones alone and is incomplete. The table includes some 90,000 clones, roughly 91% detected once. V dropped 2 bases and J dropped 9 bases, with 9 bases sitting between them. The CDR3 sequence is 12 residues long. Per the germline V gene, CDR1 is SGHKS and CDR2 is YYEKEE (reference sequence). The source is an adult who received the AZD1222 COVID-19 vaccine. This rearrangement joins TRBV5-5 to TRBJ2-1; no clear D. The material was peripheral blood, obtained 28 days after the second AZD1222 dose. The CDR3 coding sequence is TGTGCCAGCAGCTTCCTCCCGGGTGAGCAGTTCTTC. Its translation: CASSFLPGEQFF.